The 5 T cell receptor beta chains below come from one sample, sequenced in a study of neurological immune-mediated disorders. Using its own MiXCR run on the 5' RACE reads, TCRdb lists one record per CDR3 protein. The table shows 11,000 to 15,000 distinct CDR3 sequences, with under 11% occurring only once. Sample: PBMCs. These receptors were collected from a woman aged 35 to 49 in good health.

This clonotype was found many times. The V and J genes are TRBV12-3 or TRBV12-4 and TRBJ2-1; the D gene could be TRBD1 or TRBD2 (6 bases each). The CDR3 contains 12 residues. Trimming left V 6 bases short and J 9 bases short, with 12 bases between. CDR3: CASSKGGFEQFF. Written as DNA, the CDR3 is TGTGCCAGCAGCAAAGGGGGGTTTGAGCAGTTCTTC.

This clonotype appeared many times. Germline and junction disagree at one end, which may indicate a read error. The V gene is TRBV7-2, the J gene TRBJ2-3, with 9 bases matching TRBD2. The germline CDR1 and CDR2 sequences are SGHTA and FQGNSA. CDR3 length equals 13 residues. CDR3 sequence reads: CASSLEGLAASNF. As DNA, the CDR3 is TGTGCCAGCAGCTTAGAGGGACTAGCCGCCTCAAATTTT.

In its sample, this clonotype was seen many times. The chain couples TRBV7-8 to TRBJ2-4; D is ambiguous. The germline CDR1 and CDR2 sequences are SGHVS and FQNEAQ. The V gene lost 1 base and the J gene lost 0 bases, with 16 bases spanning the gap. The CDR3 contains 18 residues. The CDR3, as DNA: TGTGCCAGCAGCTTAGTTTCGGGCGGATTGATAGCCAAAAACATTCAGTACTTC. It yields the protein CASSLVSGGLIAKNIQYF.

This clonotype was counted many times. CDR3 sequence: CASSPSGTALYGYTF. The CDR3 coding sequence is TGTGCCAGCAGCCCGAGCGGTACAGCCTTATATGGCTACACCTTC. J is TRBJ1-2 and V is TRBV9; D is ambiguous. V lost 4 bases, J lost 5 bases, and 18 bases lay in between. This CDR3 is built from 15 residues. Germline CDR1 reads SGDLS; CDR2 reads YYNGEE.

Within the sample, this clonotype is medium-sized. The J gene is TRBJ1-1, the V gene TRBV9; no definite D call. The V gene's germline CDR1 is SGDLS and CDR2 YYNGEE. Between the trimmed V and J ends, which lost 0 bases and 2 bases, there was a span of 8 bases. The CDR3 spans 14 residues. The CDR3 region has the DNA TGTGCCAGCAGCGTAGCTCCGGGAAACACTGAAGCTTTCTTT. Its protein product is CASSVAPGNTEAFF.